Following are 26 T cell receptor beta chains from one sample sequenced in a study of CD8+CD57+ T cells in acquired aplastic anemia. Genomic DNA served as template for TCR beta VDJ and CDR3 profiling. One entry per CDR3 protein, called by TCRdb with MiXCR from the reads. Of 400,000 to 450,000 distinct CDR3 sequences detected, 65% to 80% appear once; the ten largest clones hold 3% to 4.5%. The sample consisted of sorted CD4+, CD8+, or CD8+CD57+ T cells (not recorded which) from PBMCs. The receptors shown here come from a human donor in good health, serving as a control.

On this clonotype itself: The junction and the germline gene differ at one end; a read error may be behind it. The rearrangement uses TRBV9 and TRBJ2-5, with D perhaps matching TRBD2 (5 bases). The germline gives CDR1 SGDLS, CDR2 YYNGEE. The CDR3 extends over 12 amino acids. The chain's CDR3 is CASSERGKIADF. As DNA, the CDR3 is TGTGCCAGCAGCGAACGAGGGAAGATAGCTGACTTC.

The J gene is TRBJ2-7, the V gene TRBV20-1; perhaps TRBD1 as D (5 bases). V was trimmed by 3 bases and J by 2 bases, leaving 8 bases between them. Germline loops: CDR1 DFQATT, CDR2 SNEGSKA (reference sequence). The CDR3 spans 12 residues. The CDR3 DNA is TGCAGTGCTAGTCAGGGTACCTACGAGCAGTACTTC. Translated: CSASQGTYEQYF.

The genes are TRBV7-8 and TRBJ2-7, with 11 bases lining up with TRBD1. V dropped 5 bases and J dropped 11; count of bases not matched to a gene: 11. The CDR3 is made up of 14 amino acids. In germline, CDR1 is SGHVS, CDR2 FQNEAQ. CDR3 nucleotide sequence: TGTGCCAGCAGCCCCGGGACAGGGGGTAAGGAGGAGTACTTC. Translating it yields CASSPGTGGKEEYF.

Regarding this clonotype: One junction end does not reproduce the germline sequence, and a read error may be involved. V is TRBV20-1 and J is TRBJ1-4; D gene uncertain. The CDR3 totals 14 residues. Germline assignment: CDR1 DFQATT and CDR2 SNEGSKA (reference sequence). CDR3 sequence (DNA): TGCAGTGCGAGGCCAGCCTGCACTAACGAAAAACTGTTTTTT. This encodes CSARPACTNEKLFF.

Notes on this clonotype: The junction and the germline gene differ at one end; a read error may be behind it. The chain links TRBV2 to TRBJ1-6, with D unresolved. Germline V gene lookup returns CDR1 SNHLY and CDR2 FYNNEI. The CDR3 contains 13 residues. The CDR3 loop is CASSRLGDSPLHF. The CDR3 DNA is TGTGCCAGCAGCCGCCTGGGTGATTCCCCCCTCCACTTT.

J is TRBJ1-1 and V is TRBV6-2 or TRBV6-3, with D unresolved. Trimming took off 5 bases at V and 0 bases at J, with 7 bases between the two ends. Germline V gene sequence: CDR1 MNHEY, CDR2 SVGEGT. The CDR3 spans 13 residues. The CDR3 DNA sequence: TGTGCCAGCAGTATGGAAATGAACACTGAAGCTTTCTTT. Protein product: CASSMEMNTEAFF.

Details on this clonotype: This likely comes from a read error, as the CDR3 has no conserved phenylalanine or tryptophan at its end. The chain employs TRBV15 and TRBJ1-6; D unresolved. Germline V lookup: CDR1 LNHNV, CDR2 YYDKDF (reference sequence). V lost 5 bases and J 0 bases, leaving 14 bases between the germline ends. The CDR3 runs to 17 residues. CDR3 region: CATSPFSANSYNSPLHC. The CDR3 DNA is TGTGCCACCAGCCCGTTCAGTGCGAACTCCTATAATTCACCCCTCCACTGT.

The V and J genes are TRBV2 and TRBJ1-4, with 9 bases aligning to TRBD1. Germline V gene data show CDR1 as SNHLY and CDR2 as FYNNEI. V lost 2 bases and J lost 11; bases outside the gene matches: 6. The CDR3 spans 14 residues. DNA for the CDR3: TGTGCCAGCAGTGAAATAGGACAGGGGTTGAAACTGTTTTTT. As protein: CASSEIGQGLKLFF.

This clonotype has ten or more counts. The chain carries TRBV19 and TRBJ2-1; TRBD1 matches 7 bases. Germline loops: CDR1 LNHDA, CDR2 SQIVND (reference sequence). The CDR3 length is 17 residues. V lost 2 bases, J lost 5 bases, and 12 bases stayed unmatched. The chain's CDR3 is CASSITGTALPHNEQFF. The CDR3 nucleotides are TGTGCCAGTAGTATAACCGGGACAGCCCTTCCACACAATGAGCAGTTCTTC.

This clonotype has more than one count but fewer than ten. This may be a read error: a much more frequent sequence differs by one nucleotide. The rearrangement links TRBV12-3 or TRBV12-4 to TRBJ2-5, with 7 bases fitting TRBD1. CDR3 length equals 15 residues. CDR3 sequence reads: CAGSWGQSSTGTQYF. The CDR3 bases are TGTGCCGGCAGTTGGGGACAGTCCTCGACGGGGACCCAGTACTTC.

This chain connects TRBV9 to TRBJ1-1; the match to TRBD1 covers 9 bases. The CDR3 runs to 14 residues. The ends lost 3 bases at V and 14 bases at J; junction bases unmatched: 14. CDR1 and CDR2 from the germline V gene are SGDLS and YYNGEE. CDR3 DNA sequence: TGTGCCAGCAGCGATAGGACAGGGGCTAACTATGGCTTCTTT. It specifies CASSDRTGANYGFF. The entire variable domain, with the rest obtained from reference TRBV9 and TRBJ1-1, is as follows: DSGVTQTPKHLITATGQRVTLRCSPRSGDLSVYWYQQSLDQGLQFLIQYYNGEERAKGNILERFSAQQFPDLHSELNLSSLELGDSALYFCASSDRTGANYGFFGQGTRLTVV.

The V gene is TRBV19, the J gene TRBJ2-2; 7 bases are shared with TRBD1. The germline V gene encodes CDR1 LNHDA and CDR2 SQIVND (reference sequence). With V trimmed by 7 bases and J by 6 bases, 11 bases remained unmatched. This CDR3 contains 15 residues. CDR3 sequence: CASKTGLGTAGELFF. The CDR3 coding sequence is TGTGCCAGTAAGACAGGGTTGGGCACGGCCGGGGAGCTGTTTTTT.

Notes on this clonotype: Mismatch with germline at one junction end may stem from a read error. V gene TRBV6-1 combines with J gene TRBJ1-1; a weak D match, TRBD1 (5 bases). In germline, CDR1 is MNHNS, CDR2 SASEGT. The CDR3 extends over 16 amino acids. CDR3 amino acids: CASSESTQVVNTGASF. CDR3 nucleotide sequence: TGTGCCAGCAGTGAATCCACACAGGTTGTGAACACTGGAGCTTCCTTT.

V is TRBV6-2 or TRBV6-3 and J is TRBJ2-4, with TRBD1 matching over 9 bases. Germline lookup yields CDR1 MNHEY and CDR2 SVGEGT. V lost 2 bases to trimming and J lost 0 bases; unmatched junction nucleotides: 8. This CDR3 has 18 residues. This CDR3 reads CASSYETGGSLAKNIQYF. In nucleotides, the CDR3 is TGTGCCAGCAGTTACGAGACAGGGGGATCGCTAGCCAAAAACATTCAGTACTTC.

The rearrangement uses TRBV6-6 and TRBJ1-2; TRBD1 agrees at 10 bases. This CDR3 contains 13 residues. Germline V gene sequence: CDR1 MNHNY, CDR2 SVGAGI (reference sequence). With 4 bases clipped from V and 6 bases from J, the junction kept 2 bases outside the gene matches. In DNA, the CDR3 is TGTGCCAGCAGTTCGACAGGGGGCGATGGCTACACCTTC. This translates into CASSSTGGDGYTF.

On this clonotype itself: This may be a read error: a much more frequent sequence differs by one nucleotide. V is TRBV20-1 and J is TRBJ1-5, with D unresolved. This CDR3 comprises 14 residues. The V and J ends lost 5 bases and 0 bases respectively, with 11 bases between them. CDR1 is DFQATT, CDR2 SNEGSKA, per germline (reference sequence). CDR3 in amino acids: CSAPGSNSNQPQHF. The CDR3 DNA sequence: TGCAGTGCTCCGGGCAGTAATAGCAATCAGCCCCAGCATTTT.

The chain is built from TRBV19 and TRBJ1-2, with 8 nucleotides matching TRBD1. With V trimmed by 6 bases and J by 2 bases, 8 bases remained unmatched. Germline V gene data show CDR1 as LNHDA and CDR2 as SQIVND (reference sequence). CDR3 length: 15 residues. This CDR3 is CASRGRTGRNYGYTF. As DNA, the CDR3 is TGTGCCAGTAGGGGTAGGACAGGGAGAAACTATGGCTACACCTTC.

This clonotype was recorded at least ten times. The V and J genes are TRBV5-8 and TRBJ1-2; no reliable D call. Germline-derived CDR1 and CDR2 are SGHTS and YDEGEE. Trimming shortened V by 2 bases and J by 0 bases, and 8 bases separated the two germline ends. This CDR3 region has 14 residues. CDR3 residues: CASSLPQANYGYTF. In nucleotides, the CDR3 is TGTGCCAGCAGCTTACCACAAGCTAACTATGGCTACACCTTC.

Concerning this clonotype: An end of the junction does not agree with germline; a read error may underlie this. The chain recombines TRBV7-7 with TRBJ2-5; D possibly matches TRBD1 or TRBD2 (5 bases each). CDR1 is SSHAT and CDR2 is FNYEAQ in the germline V gene (reference sequence). The CDR3 loop spans 14 amino acids. CDR3 loop: CASSVAGARDAQYF. The DNA of the CDR3 is TGTGCCAGCAGCGTAGCTGGAGCTAGGGACGCGCAGTACTTC.

The J gene is TRBJ1-1, the V gene TRBV7-2; D not certain. CDR3 length equals 15 residues. Trimming took off 5 bases at V and 13 bases at J, with 26 bases between the two ends. Germline CDR1 reads SGHTA; CDR2 reads FQGNSA. The CDR3 nucleotides read TGTGCCAGCAGCCCTGACAAGCTTACTGACTCTGAATATTTCTTT. Its translation is CASSPDKLTDSEYFF.

This clonotype has only one observation. This CDR3 fails to terminate in the conserved phenylalanine or tryptophan, so it likely reflects a read error. V usage is TRBV2 and J usage is TRBJ2-7; D assignment may be TRBD1 or TRBD2 (5 bases each). This CDR3 has 14 residues. V lost 2 bases, J lost 5 bases, and 13 bases lay in between. Looked up from germline, CDR1 is SNHLY and CDR2 is FYNNEI. The CDR3 is CASSEPTRGNEQYL. CDR3 bases: TGTGCCAGCAGTGAACCAACCCGGGGCAACGAGCAGTACCTC.

With regard to this clonotype: Lacking the conserved final phenylalanine or tryptophan, this CDR3 likely reflects a read error. The limits of the CDR3 on the DNA are not certain, so only TCRdb's listed CDR3 is given. The J gene is TRBJ1-2, the V gene TRBV2. The CDR3 comprises 14 residues, both ends counted. The germline V gene encodes CDR1 SNHLY and CDR2 FYNNEI. CDR3 sequence reads: CASSQGEANYGCTC.

The chain employs TRBV10-3 and TRBJ2-7, with a possible D match to TRBD1 (5 bases). This CDR3 region has 11 residues. V was cut by 6 bases and J by 3 bases, with 6 bases left in between. CDR1 is ENHRY and CDR2 is SYGVKD in the germline V gene. The CDR3 is CAISRDYEQYF. For the CDR3, the DNA is TGTGCCATCAGCAGGGACTACGAGCAGTACTTC.

The rearrangement joins TRBV6-2 or TRBV6-3 to TRBJ1-1; D is unresolved. V was cut by 5 bases and J by 1 base, with 20 bases left in between. The CDR3 is 17 amino acids. Per germline, CDR1 MNHEY and CDR2 SVGEGT. The CDR3 here is CASSRQILDRRNTEAFF. The CDR3 DNA is TGTGCCAGCAGTCGACAAATTCTGGACCGAAGGAACACTGAAGCTTTCTTT.

This clonotype came up many times. This chain joins TRBV9 and TRBJ2-7; D is uncertain. This CDR3 comprises 12 residues. V shed 3 bases and J shed 3 bases, with 7 bases lying between them. In germline, CDR1 is SGDLS, CDR2 YYNGEE. The CDR3 nucleotides are TGTGCCAGCAGCGAGCCTCGCTACGAGCAGTACTTC. The encoded protein is CASSEPRYEQYF.

V usage is TRBV7-3 and J usage is TRBJ2-7; TRBD1 agrees at 9 bases. V lost 7 bases and J lost 12; bases outside the gene matches: 4. The CDR3 covers 10 residues. CDR1 SGHTA and CDR2 FQGTGA come from the germline V gene. The CDR3 sequence is CASTTGGTYV. The CDR3 DNA follows: TGTGCCAGCACCACAGGGGGCACGTACGTC.